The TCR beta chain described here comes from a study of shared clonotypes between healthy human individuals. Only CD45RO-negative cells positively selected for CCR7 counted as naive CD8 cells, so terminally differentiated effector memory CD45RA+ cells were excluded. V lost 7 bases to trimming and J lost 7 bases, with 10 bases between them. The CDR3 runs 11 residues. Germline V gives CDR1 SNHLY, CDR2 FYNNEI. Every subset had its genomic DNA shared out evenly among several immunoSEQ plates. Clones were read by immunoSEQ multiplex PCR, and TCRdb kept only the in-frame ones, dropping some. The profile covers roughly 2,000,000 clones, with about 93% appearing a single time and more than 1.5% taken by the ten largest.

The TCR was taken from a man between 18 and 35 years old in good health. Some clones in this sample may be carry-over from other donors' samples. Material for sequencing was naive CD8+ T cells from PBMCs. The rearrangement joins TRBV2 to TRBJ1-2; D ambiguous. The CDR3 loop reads CASNLFIGYTF. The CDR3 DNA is TGTGCCAGCAACCTTTTTATTGGCTACACCTTC. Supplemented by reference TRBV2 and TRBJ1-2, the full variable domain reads EPEVTQTPSHQVTQMGQEVILRCVPISNHLYFYWYRQILGQKVEFLVSFYNNEISEKSEIFDDQFSVERPDGSNFTLKIRSTKLEDSAMYFCASNLFIGYTFGSGTRLTVV.